The sequence of this T cell receptor beta chain was determined in a study of CD8 T cells in ankylosing spondylitis. Study-level points and caveats: Significant enrichment of disease-linked clones was reported in matched ankylosing spondylitis synovial fluid. What seemed typical of ankylosing spondylitis blood was a TCR beta motif built from about 8 highly homologous variants.

TCRdb passed the 5' RACE reads through MiXCR, listing each CDR3 protein once. The sample includes approximately 130,000 distinct CDR3 sequences, approximately 10% of them seen just once. This clonotype was seen repeatedly, ten times or more. Antigen: not known. This receptor was obtained from a female donor with ankylosing spondylitis or in good health (not recorded which). The sample taken for sequencing was blood, either unsorted or a sorted T cell fraction (not recorded which).

The CDR3 DNA reads TGTGCCAGCTCACCACAGAGGAAGACCCAGTACTTC. It encodes CASSPQRKTQYF. The V call is TRBV18, the J call TRBJ2-5; D ambiguous. Trimming cost V 1 base and J 6 bases, with 6 bases left between them. The CDR3 consists of 12 residues. In germline, CDR1 is KGHSH, CDR2 LQKENI.